A single sample gave rise to the 22 T cell receptor beta chains below, sequenced in a study of identifying expanded T cells in peripheral blood. The assay was immunoSEQ multiplex PCR, and TCRdb's table has in-frame clones only and misses some. The sample has around 130,000 clones; 86% are singletons. The sample was blood. The receptors were gathered from a person between 18 and 75 years old in good health.

The V and J genes are TRBV21-1 and TRBJ2-1; TRBD2 is the table's D call, not checked against the DNA. TRBV21-1 is marked as a pseudogene. This CDR3 spans 16 amino acids. The CDR3 region has the DNA TGTGCCAGCAGTCTAAGGACCGATCGCGGGGTGCATGAGCAGTTCTTC. It specifies CASSLRTDRGVHEQFF.

V and J are TRBV5-1 and TRBJ1-2, with D hard to call. Germline assignment: CDR1 SGHRS and CDR2 YFSETQ. Trimming removed 0 bases at V and 5 bases at J, with 5 bases between. The CDR3 is made up of 12 amino acids. CDR3 nucleotide sequence: TGCGCCAGCAGCTTGGCAGGATATGGCTACACCTTC. Amino acids: CASSLAGYGYTF.

The V gene is TRBV18, the J gene TRBJ2-7; TRBD1 matches at 10 bases. V was clipped by 3 bases and J by 6 bases; unmatched bases: 5. This CDR3 contains 14 residues. Germline-derived CDR1 and CDR2 are KGHSH and LQKENI. The CDR3 here is CASSPGQGVGEQYF. The CDR3 DNA follows: TGTGCCAGCTCACCCGGACAGGGGGTAGGCGAGCAGTACTTC.

The genes are TRBV6-5 and TRBJ2-7; 8 bases are shared with TRBD2. Trimming removed 4 bases from V and 6 bases from J; junction bases left unmatched: 8. The length of the CDR3 is 14 residues. CDR1 and CDR2 from the germline V gene are MNHEY and SVGAGI. The CDR3 sequence: CASSFRSGAVEQYF. The CDR3 DNA reads TGTGCCAGCAGTTTTCGTAGCGGGGCGGTCGAGCAGTACTTC.

The chain is built from TRBV5-1 and TRBJ2-7, with 10 bases matching TRBD2. Germline trimming cut 4 bases from V and 5 bases from J; bases unmatched to any gene: 12. The CDR3 covers 16 residues. Germline lookup yields CDR1 SGHRS and CDR2 YFSETQ. This chain's CDR3 is CASSTGTSGGGHEQYF. The CDR3 nucleotides read TGCGCCAGCAGCACCGGAACGAGCGGGGGGGGCCACGAGCAGTACTTC. Full variable domain (remainder filled in from reference TRBV5-1 and TRBJ2-7): KAGVTQTPRYLIKTRGQQVTLSCSPISGHRSVSWYQQTPGQGLQFLFEYFSETQRNKGNFPGRFSGRQFSNSRSEMNVSTLELGDSALYLCASSTGTSGGGHEQYFGPGTRLTVT.

The rearrangement uses TRBV27 and TRBJ1-5; D is unclear. With 3 bases removed from V and 2 bases from J, the gap between germline ends came to 11 bases. The CDR3 is made up of 15 amino acids. Germline V CDR1 and CDR2: MNHEY, SMNVEV (reference sequence). The DNA of the CDR3 is TGTGCCAGCAGTTTTGAGGGTATTCGCAATCAGCCCCAGCATTTT. Its translation: CASSFEGIRNQPQHF.

The rearrangement joins TRBV27 to TRBJ2-7; perhaps TRBD1 as D (6 bases). Germline loops: CDR1 MNHEY, CDR2 SMNVEV (reference sequence). CDR3 size: 13 residues. Trimming removed 5 bases from V and 4 bases from J, with 12 bases in between. The CDR3 spells CASSLTGLYEQYF. CDR3 DNA sequence: TGTGCCAGCAGTCTAACAGGGTTGTACGAGCAGTACTTC.

The chain employs TRBV19 and TRBJ2-7; 11 nucleotides line up with TRBD2. There are 15 residues in the CDR3. Germline values: CDR1 LNHDA, CDR2 SQIVND (reference sequence). Trimming at V came to 10 bases and at J to 0 bases, leaving 8 bases not matched to a gene. The CDR3 spells CATTGLADSSYEQYF. CDR3 in DNA: TGTGCCACGACGGGACTAGCGGATAGCTCCTACGAGCAGTACTTC.

The V gene is TRBV2, the J gene TRBJ2-5; D is ambiguous. The length of the CDR3 is 13 residues. Germline loops: CDR1 SNHLY, CDR2 FYNNEI. V shed 8 bases and J shed 5 bases, with 15 bases lying between them. CDR3 amino acids: CASGRALSETQYF. The CDR3 region has the DNA TGTGCCAGCGGAAGGGCACTGTCGGAGACCCAGTACTTC.

The chain combines TRBV28 with TRBJ2-3, with D perhaps matching TRBD1 (5 bases). The V end lost 4 bases, the J end lost 5 bases, and 7 bases lay between the germline ends. From germline, CDR1 is MDHEN and CDR2 SYDVKM. The CDR3 has 12 residues. CDR3 DNA sequence: TGTGCCAGCAGTTGGGGCAGAGATACGCAGTATTTT. Translated: CASSWGRDTQYF.

The chain couples TRBV28 to TRBJ1-5, with TRBD1 identical over 8 bases. Germline CDR1 MDHEN, CDR2 SYDVKM. Losses at the gene ends were 4 bases for V and 5 bases for J; bases not matched to a gene: 13. The CDR3 has 17 residues. CDR3 in amino acids: CASSSDRGSAWDQPQHF. The CDR3 DNA reads TGTGCCAGCAGTTCCGACAGGGGCTCCGCTTGGGATCAGCCCCAGCATTTT. The full variable domain, completed using reference TRBV28 and TRBJ1-5, is DVKVTQSSRYLVKRTGEKVFLECVQDMDHENMFWYRQDPGLGLRLIYFSYDVKMKEKGDIPEGYSVSREKKERFSLILESASTNQTSMYLCASSSDRGSAWDQPQHFGDGTRLSIL.

This rearrangement joins TRBV18 to TRBJ2-3; D gene unclear. The CDR3 runs to 13 residues. Trimming took 2 bases from V and 6 from J, leaving 9 bases between them. Germline CDR1 reads KGHSH; CDR2 reads LQKENI. CDR3 protein: CASSPRLGDTQYF. Written as DNA, the CDR3 is TGTGCCAGCTCACCAAGGCTAGGGGATACGCAGTATTTT.

The chain joins TRBV19 to TRBJ1-6; TRBD1 matches 10 bases. In germline, CDR1 is LNHDA, CDR2 SQIVND (reference sequence). The CDR3 totals 14 residues. V was pared by 6 bases and J by 8 bases, with 4 bases of the junction left unmatched. This chain's CDR3 is CASRPGQGYSPLHF. In DNA form, the CDR3 reads TGTGCCAGTAGACCGGGACAGGGGTATTCACCCCTCCACTTT.

This chain connects TRBV7-9 to TRBJ1-2; the D is unclear. V shed 4 bases and J shed 4 bases, with 7 bases lying between them. The V gene's germline CDR1 is SEHNR and CDR2 FQNEAQ (reference sequence). The CDR3 spans 12 residues. The CDR3 nucleotides read TGTGCCAGCAGCTACGACGGCTATGGCTACACCTTC. As protein: CASSYDGYGYTF.

The rearrangement uses TRBV27 and TRBJ2-1, with no clear D. The ends were cut back, 6 bases at V and 5 bases at J, with 11 bases in the middle. The germline gives CDR1 MNHEY, CDR2 SMNVEV (reference sequence). This CDR3 is built from 13 residues. The CDR3 loop is CASRTNQNNEQFF. The CDR3 DNA follows: TGTGCCAGCAGAACAAACCAAAACAATGAGCAGTTCTTC.

This chain uses TRBV7-8 with TRBJ1-5, with 8 bases that match TRBD1. This CDR3 contains 15 residues. The J segment lost 2 bases and the V segment lost 3 bases, leaving 3 bases of the junction unmatched. Per the germline V gene, CDR1 is SGHVS and CDR2 is FQNEAQ. The CDR3 DNA is TGTGCCAGCAGCTTCGGACAGGGTGGCAATCAGCCCCAGCATTTT. It specifies CASSFGQGGNQPQHF.

The chain carries TRBV28 and TRBJ2-7; D is undetermined. Trimming shortened V by 5 bases and J by 2 bases, and 16 bases separated the two germline ends. The CDR3 totals 15 residues. Per the germline V gene, CDR1 is MDHEN and CDR2 is SYDVKM. The CDR3 nucleotides read TGTGCCAGCAGTCGACCGTCCTTAATTGCCTACGAGCAGTACTTC. This gives the protein CASSRPSLIAYEQYF.

This sequence joins TRBV28 and TRBJ2-1; no clear D gene. V was cut by 4 bases and J by 4 bases, with 11 bases left in between. The CDR3 extends over 14 amino acids. CDR1 is MDHEN and CDR2 is SYDVKM in the germline V gene. CDR3 region: CASSSLILYNEQFF. The CDR3 bases are TGTGCCAGCAGTTCCCTAATCCTTTACAATGAGCAGTTCTTC.

The genes are TRBV11-2 and TRBJ2-7; D is perhaps TRBD1 (5 bases). This CDR3 has 15 residues. CDR1 SGHAT and CDR2 FQNNGV come from the germline V gene. The V gene lost 3 bases and the J gene lost 3 bases, with 15 bases spanning the gap. CDR3 residues: CASSFSGPSGYEQYF. The CDR3 DNA reads TGTGCCAGCAGCTTCTCAGGGCCCTCTGGCTACGAGCAGTACTTC.

The V call is TRBV9, the J call TRBJ2-3; 9 bases are a match to TRBD1. The CDR3 contains 16 residues. The V and J ends lost 4 bases and 2 bases, in that order; junction bases with no gene match: 8. Germline CDR1 reads SGDLS; CDR2 reads YYNGEE. This chain's CDR3 is CASSTRQGVSTDTQYF. CDR3 bases: TGTGCCAGCAGCACCCGACAGGGGGTCTCCACAGATACGCAGTATTTT.

The chain employs TRBV27 and TRBJ2-7, with unresolved D. CDR1 is MNHEY and CDR2 is SMNVEV in the germline V gene (reference sequence). This CDR3 comprises 13 residues. V lost 3 bases and J lost 4, with 10 bases in between. CDR3 nucleotide sequence: TGTGCCAGCAGTTTGACCCGGAATTACGAGCAGTACTTC. Amino acid sequence: CASSLTRNYEQYF.

The table lists this clone with a few counts. The rearrangement uses TRBV29-1 and TRBJ1-5; D may be TRBD1 (5 bases). The CDR3 has 13 residues. V was trimmed by 5 bases and J by 2 bases, leaving 10 bases between them. Germline loops: CDR1 SQVTM, CDR2 ANQGSEA. The CDR3 sequence: CSVQGAGNQPQHF. As DNA, the CDR3 is TGCAGCGTTCAAGGGGCAGGCAATCAGCCCCAGCATTTT.